This TCR beta chain originates from a study of blood T cell repertoires in COVID-19 (dated by TCRdb to 2019 to 2021). Concerning the study at large: The collaborator samples originated in the United States, Italy and Spain and spanned the acute and convalescent phases of COVID-19. The repertoires were released in a freely available public database meant as a resource for research on the immune response to SARS-CoV-2. Samples came from the ongoing ImmuneRACE study (first 160 participants) plus 1,254 subjects from 6 global collaborators. The material from the prospective study consisted of cDNA or gDNA derived from T cells, B-cell-depleted T cells, or PBMCs. HLA class I and class II types, where available, came from metadata supplied by the sample provider rather than from assay-based typing. The sample metadata nearly always contained a de-identified subject ID, COVID-19 status, age in years and sex. The dataset comprised deeply sampled blood TCRbeta repertoires from subjects exposed to, actively infected with, or recovered from COVID-19. Overall results and qualifications from the work: The quantity of clinical and demographic metadata differed by source and by participant and was supplied without curation.

TCRbeta CDR3 regions were amplified from genomic DNA using the immunoSEQ Assay, a bias-controlled multiplex PCR. Per the authors' processing: Within the assay, amplification of reference gene primers was used to estimate how many nucleated cells each sample contained. To quantify the absolute abundance of each unique TCRbeta CDR3 rearrangement, sequence reads were collapsed and filtered. For each sample, productive Simpson clonality was calculated as the square root of Simpson's diversity index over productive rearrangements. Imported from immuneACCESS, the table was reduced by TCRdb to in-frame sequences with V and J called. These copies leave out some clones; in studies compared against another copy, an unresolved V gene accounts for under half, and the cause of the remainder is not known. D and trimming come from the DNA, and the V and J calls and clone size come from that table. Recorded for this sample are roughly 100,000 clones; 82% of them occurred a single time. The ten largest make up 15% to 20% of the sample.

In the case of this clone: This receptor's antigen is unknown. No much larger clone is present one base from it, and per-base qualities are unavailable.

The CDR3 spans 14 residues, from the cysteine through the phenylalanine. Only the CDR3 DNA is retained, 42 bases long and in frame from the first base. V trim: 3 bases; J trim: 1 base; unmatched bases: 3. For CDR1 and CDR2, the germline V gene lists SGHRS and YFSETQ. Whole blood was collected in K2EDTA tubes by collaborating institutions according to the institutions' own protocols. Collaborator samples were shipped for TCRbeta analysis as frozen whole blood, isolated PBMCs, or DNA extracted from either sample type. The specimen was peripheral blood. Recombination linked TRBV5-1 to TRBJ1-1, with 7 central nucleotides matching TRBD1. The sequence was obtained from an elderly man with acute or convalescent COVID-19. Here the CDR3 is given as CASSSGTANTEAFF. The bases are TGCGCCAGCAGCTCGGGGACAGCGAACACTGAAGCTTTCTTT.